A single T cell receptor (beta chain) is shown here with its context. A much larger clone is a single base away; this may be a read error. This specimen comes from a study of T cells in Graves' hyperthyroidism and ophthalmopathy. Researchers took RNA transcripts and amplified the TCR beta CDR3 regions from them. The HTBI primer set served for first-round RT-PCR of the TCR CDR3. TCRdb redid the calling of the multiplex PCR reads with MiXCR, one entry per CDR3 protein. The sample consists of approximately 400,000 distinct CDR3 sequences, over 13% of them appearing once. Trimming shortened V by 3 bases and J by 3 bases, and 18 bases separated the two germline ends. Germline V gene sequence: CDR1 DFQATT, CDR2 SNEGSKA (reference sequence). CDR3 length equals 16 residues.

The sequence derives from a man aged 50 to 60 with Graves' ophthalmopathy. Material for sequencing was blood. The chain has TRBV20-1 and TRBJ2-1; D may be TRBD2 (5 bases). CDR3 nucleotides: TGCAGTGCTAGGGATCAGGCCGAGGGTTTCTACAATGAGCAGTTCTTC. Protein product: CSARDQAEGFYNEQFF.